The 10 T cell receptor beta chains given below trace back to one sample, sequenced in a study of blood T cell repertoires in COVID-19. The method was immunoSEQ multiplex PCR; TCRdb's version includes in-frame clones alone and lacks a portion of them. The sample has 15,000 to 20,000 clones, 77% seen once. Source material: peripheral blood. These receptors came from a man aged 70-80 years with COVID-19, enrolled during active disease.

This clone was found once. For the CDR3, the DNA is TGTGCCACCTTTAACACTGAAGCTTTCTTT. Translated: CATFNTEAFF. The rearrangement uses TRBV21-1 and TRBJ1-1. TRBV21-1 is designated a pseudogene. CDR3 length: 10 residues.

This chain links TRBV7-2 with TRBJ1-6, with D possibly TRBD1 on 5 matching bases. The CDR3 consists of 14 residues. V was cut by 2 bases and J by 5 bases, with 7 bases left in between. CDR1 SGHTA and CDR2 FQGNSA come from the germline V gene. The CDR3 protein is CASSLTGDNSPLHF. CDR3 DNA sequence: TGTGCCAGCAGCTTAACAGGTGATAATTCACCCCTCCACTTT.

The CDR3 spells CATSAFNEQFF. CDR3 bases: TGTGCCACCAGTGCCTTCAATGAGCAGTTCTTC. The rearrangement joins TRBV24-1 to TRBJ2-1; D is uncertain. The CDR3 is 11 residues long. The germline V gene has CDR1 KGHDR and CDR2 SFDVKD. V lost 5 bases and J lost 6, with 4 bases in between.

This chain links TRBV5-1 with TRBJ1-6; D call uncertain. Deletions cut 5 bases from V and 0 bases from J, with 12 bases between. The CDR3 covers 16 residues. Germline V gene data show CDR1 as SGHRS and CDR2 as YFSETQ. Written as DNA, the CDR3 is TGCGCCAGCAGTCCGGGTGAGCCCTCCTATAATTCACCCCTCCACTTT. As protein: CASSPGEPSYNSPLHF.

This clone was detected once. This chain uses TRBV4-2 with TRBJ1-2; D not certain. The CDR3 sequence is 12 residues long. CDR1 LGHNA and CDR2 YNFKEQ come from the germline V gene. Trimming took 7 bases from V and 4 from J, leaving 10 bases between them. The CDR3 DNA is TGTGCCAGCACTGGCAGTCGCTATGGCTACACCTTC. Amino acids: CASTGSRYGYTF.

V gene TRBV18 combines with J gene TRBJ1-1; D is unclear. The V end lost 4 bases, the J end lost 10 bases, and 16 bases lay between the germline ends. This CDR3 region has 13 residues. CDR1 and CDR2 from the germline V gene are KGHSH and LQKENI. The CDR3 reads CASSQRGSEGAFF. Here the CDR3 DNA reads TGTGCCAGCTCACAAAGAGGTAGTGAGGGAGCTTTCTTT.

The V and J genes are TRBV6-1 and TRBJ1-1, with TRBD1 as a possible D gene (5 bases). The V end was cut by 3 bases, the J end by 8 bases, with 16 bases between. The CDR3 covers 14 residues. The V gene's germline CDR1 is MNHNS and CDR2 SASEGT. For the CDR3, the DNA is TGTGCCAGCAGTGAGGCCTCAACGGGGGGGGAAGCTTTCTTT. This sequence encodes CASSEASTGGEAFF.

V and J are TRBV7-2 and TRBJ1-2; 8 bases align to TRBD1. The V segment lost 4 bases and the J segment 8 bases; nucleotides outside the gene matches: 6. CDR1 and CDR2 from the germline V gene are SGHTA and FQGNSA. This CDR3 is 13 amino acids long. In nucleotides, the CDR3 is TGTGCCAGCAGCTATGGACAGGGCCAGGGCTACACCTTC. Translation gives CASSYGQGQGYTF.

V is TRBV30 and J is TRBJ1-5; 8 bases agree with TRBD1. V shed 2 bases and J 1 base; nucleotides not matched to a gene: 4. The CDR3 sequence is 15 residues long. CDR1 and CDR2 from the germline V gene are GTSNPN and SVGIG (reference sequence). The CDR3 sequence: CAWSSWTGSNQPQHF. DNA for the CDR3: TGTGCCTGGAGTTCTTGGACAGGGAGCAATCAGCCCCAGCATTTT.

This clone was seen only once. The V gene is TRBV6-2 or TRBV6-3, the J gene TRBJ2-2; a weak D match, TRBD2 (7 bases). This CDR3 region has 15 residues. Trimming took 1 base from V and 6 from J, leaving 12 bases between them. Germline V gene lookup returns CDR1 MNHEY and CDR2 SVGEGT. The CDR3 region has the DNA TGTGCCAGCAGTTACTTACGGGGGGCCTCCGGGGAGCTGTTTTTT. Translating it yields CASSYLRGASGELFF.